These 21 T cell receptor beta chains share one sample of origin, sequenced in a study of T cells in Graves' hyperthyroidism and ophthalmopathy. Amplified TCR beta CDR3 regions came from RNA transcripts. The TCR CDR3 was amplified in a first-round RT-PCR using the HTBI primer set. A single record per CDR3 protein comes from TCRdb applying MiXCR to the multiplex PCR reads. In the table there are roughly 170,000 distinct CDR3 sequences, roughly 9.4% of which are singletons. Sample: blood. All receptors derive from a woman aged 18 to 35 with Graves' hyperthyroidism that later progressed to Graves' ophthalmopathy.

This chain uses TRBV2 with TRBJ2-1; D is ambiguous. Trimming stripped 4 bases from V and 4 bases from J, with 20 bases between. Germline V gene lookup returns CDR1 SNHLY and CDR2 FYNNEI. CDR3 length: 17 amino acids. This CDR3 is CASSGAVETTAYNEQFF. Written as DNA, the CDR3 is TGTGCCAGCAGTGGGGCAGTAGAGACCACAGCGTACAATGAGCAGTTCTTC.

This clonotype has at least ten counts. The V gene is TRBV28, the J gene TRBJ2-7, with 9 bases aligning to TRBD2. Germline V gives CDR1 MDHEN, CDR2 SYDVKM. V dropped 6 bases and J dropped 3; count of bases not matched to a gene: 9. The CDR3 is 15 residues long. CDR3 loop: CASRYQRGANYEQYF. The CDR3 region has the DNA TGTGCCAGCAGATATCAGCGGGGGGCGAACTACGAGCAGTACTTC.

This clonotype was picked up a small number of times. CDR3 DNA: TGCAGTGCTAGAGATACCCAGAAGGCCACAGATACGCAGTATTTT. Its translation: CSARDTQKATDTQYF. The chain joins TRBV20-1 to TRBJ2-3, with unresolved D. This CDR3 region has 15 residues. In germline, CDR1 is DFQATT, CDR2 SNEGSKA (reference sequence). The V and J ends lost 0 bases and 2 bases respectively, with 12 bases between them.

In this sample, this clonotype turned up many times. The CDR3 DNA reads TGTGCCAGTAGTATCGGAGGGAATAGCAATCAGCCCCAGCATTTT. It yields the protein CASSIGGNSNQPQHF. The J gene is TRBJ1-5, the V gene TRBV19; D is uncertain. The CDR3 has 15 amino acids. Germline-derived CDR1 and CDR2 are LNHDA and SQIVND (reference sequence). The V end was cut by 3 bases, the J end by 0 bases, with 9 bases between. Drawing the rest from reference TRBV19 and TRBJ1-5, the complete variable domain is DGGITQSPKYLFRKEGQNVTLSCEQNLNHDAMYWYRQDPGQGLRLIYYSQIVNDFQKGDIAEGYSVSREKKESFPLTVTSAQKNPTAFYLCASSIGGNSNQPQHFGDGTRLSIL.

This clonotype was detected ten times or more. The chain uses TRBV15 and TRBJ2-5; 10 bases are shared with TRBD1. The CDR3 is 15 residues long. Germline CDR1 LNHNV, CDR2 YYDKDF (reference sequence). V shed 5 bases and J 5 bases; nucleotides not matched to a gene: 8. The CDR3 sequence is CATSPQGTGVETQYF. CDR3 coding DNA: TGTGCCACCAGCCCACAGGGGACAGGGGTGGAGACCCAGTACTTC.

This sequence joins TRBV10-2 and TRBJ1-5; D is unclear. The germline V gene encodes CDR1 WSHSY and CDR2 SAAADI. V was trimmed by 0 bases and J by 4 bases, leaving 7 bases between them. This CDR3 has 14 residues. The CDR3 nucleotides read TGCGCCAGCAGTGAGTCTAGCCGGAATCAGCCCCAGCATTTT. Amino acid sequence: CASSESSRNQPQHF.

This clonotype was seen repeatedly, ten times or more. For the CDR3, the DNA is TGTGCCAGCAGTATGACAGGGGGCCGCTCCTACAATGAGCAGTTCTTC. Translation: CASSMTGGRSYNEQFF. The J gene is TRBJ2-1, the V gene TRBV28; 10 bases map to TRBD1. Unmatched junction bases numbered 4, after V lost 5 bases and J lost 0 bases. CDR1 and CDR2 (germline): MDHEN, SYDVKM. The CDR3 spans 16 residues.

This clonotype was detected ten times or more. The chain recombines TRBV7-8 with TRBJ1-3, with D hard to call. Germline V gene data show CDR1 as SGHVS and CDR2 as FQNEAQ. V lost 5 bases and J lost 2, with 16 bases in between. This CDR3 contains 16 residues. The CDR3 DNA sequence: TGTGCCAGCAGCGCTGGCGTGGGAGCGACTGGAAACACCATATATTTT. Its translation: CASSAGVGATGNTIYF.

This clonotype was observed a handful of times. A much larger clone differs from this one at a single base, so this may be a read error. The CDR3 does not end in the conserved phenylalanine or tryptophan, so this is likely a read error. This CDR3 is CSARPPPGLSYEQYL. The CDR3 DNA follows: TGCAGTGCCAGACCCCCCCCGGGTCTCTCCTACGAGCAGTACCTC. The gene calls are TRBV20-1 and TRBJ2-7; the D is unclear. Trimming shortened V by 6 bases and J by 0 bases, and 18 bases separated the two germline ends. This CDR3 comprises 15 residues. Germline V lookup: CDR1 DFQATT, CDR2 SNEGSKA (reference sequence).

Ten or more counts support this clonotype. This chain uses TRBV27 with TRBJ1-3; D is ambiguous. The germline V and J ends were trimmed by 0 bases and 0 bases, with 9 bases remaining between them. This CDR3 region has 16 residues. Germline V gene lookup returns CDR1 MNHEY and CDR2 SMNVEV (reference sequence). This CDR3 is CASSLSRPVSGNTIYF. The CDR3 bases are TGTGCCAGCAGTTTATCACGGCCCGTCTCTGGAAACACCATATATTTT.

Only a few counts were recorded for this clonotype. The J gene is TRBJ2-2, the V gene TRBV19; D is possibly TRBD2 (6 bases). Germline lookup yields CDR1 LNHDA and CDR2 SQIVND (reference sequence). This CDR3 is 15 amino acids long. Trimming left V 3 bases short and J 0 bases short, with 8 bases between. For the CDR3, the DNA is TGTGCCAGTAGTATGCGGGGCGCGAACACCGGGGAGCTGTTTTTT. This encodes CASSMRGANTGELFF.

This clonotype was counted at least ten times. The chain combines TRBV27 with TRBJ2-1, with 9 bases aligning to TRBD1. There are 14 residues in the CDR3. J was trimmed by 5 bases and V by 4 bases; bases with no gene match: 3. Germline V gene data show CDR1 as MNHEY and CDR2 as SMNVEV (reference sequence). DNA for the CDR3: TGTGCCAGCAGTTGGACAGGGGTCCACAATGAGCAGTTCTTC. Its protein is CASSWTGVHNEQFF.

This clonotype was seen at least ten times. The chain joins TRBV12-3 or TRBV12-4 to TRBJ2-1; D gene unclear. CDR3 length: 14 amino acids. Between the trimmed V and J ends, which lost 7 bases and 8 bases, there was a span of 18 bases. The DNA of the CDR3 is TGTGCCAGCACCCACCTCGATCCGGGCGATGAGCAGTTCTTC. Amino acid sequence: CASTHLDPGDEQFF.

This clonotype has at least ten counts. The J gene is TRBJ2-3, the V gene TRBV7-2, with 9 bases lining up with TRBD2. The CDR3 contains 15 residues. From germline, CDR1 is SGHTA and CDR2 FQGNSA. V lost 5 bases and J lost 4; bases outside the gene matches: 7. The CDR3 loop reads CASSRSGSQADTQYF. For the CDR3, the DNA is TGTGCCAGCAGCCGTAGCGGGAGTCAAGCAGATACGCAGTATTTT.

There are many counts of this clonotype. The chain carries TRBV7-8 and TRBJ2-1; 8 positions agree with TRBD2. Per the germline V gene, CDR1 is SGHVS and CDR2 is FQNEAQ. CDR3 size: 18 residues. Losses at the gene ends were 2 bases for V and 4 bases for J; bases not matched to a gene: 13. This CDR3 reads CASSLPHEETSEYNEQFF. The CDR3 DNA reads as TGTGCCAGCAGCTTACCCCACGAGGAGACTAGCGAGTACAATGAGCAGTTCTTC.

At least ten counts were recorded for this clonotype. The J gene is TRBJ2-7, the V gene TRBV5-1; 7 nucleotides agree with TRBD2. With V trimmed by 0 bases and J by 3 bases, 6 bases remained unmatched. The CDR3 runs to 15 residues. Germline V gene lookup returns CDR1 SGHRS and CDR2 YFSETQ. For the CDR3, the DNA is TGCGCCAGCAGCTTGGTGGGGACTAACTACTACGAGCAGTACTTC. Protein product: CASSLVGTNYYEQYF.

This chain joins TRBV20-1 and TRBJ2-3, with D tentatively TRBD2 (5 bases). The CDR3 runs 14 residues. The V gene's germline CDR1 is DFQATT and CDR2 SNEGSKA (reference sequence). V was shortened by 6 bases and J by 1 base, with 14 bases between the two germline ends. This CDR3 reads CSAPKDWGTDTQYF. The CDR3 nucleotides are TGCAGTGCCCCGAAGGACTGGGGCACAGATACGCAGTATTTT.

V usage is TRBV6-1 and J usage is TRBJ2-1, with TRBD1 matching over 10 bases. The ends lost 6 bases at V and 6 bases at J; junction bases unmatched: 8. The CDR3 is 15 amino acids. Germline CDR1 reads MNHNS; CDR2 reads SASEGT. Here the CDR3 DNA reads TGTGCCAGCAGCCGAGGGACAGGGGTAGGCAATGAGCAGTTCTTC. Its protein is CASSRGTGVGNEQFF.

This clonotype was detected only a few times. V is TRBV19 and J is TRBJ2-7, with a possible D match to TRBD2 (6 bases). The CDR3 sequence is 11 residues long. Trimming pared 7 bases from V and 5 bases from J, leaving 9 bases between. Per the germline V gene, CDR1 is LNHDA and CDR2 is SQIVND (reference sequence). In DNA form, the CDR3 reads TGTGCCAGTACGGGGGATCACGAGCAGTACTTC. Its protein is CASTGDHEQYF.

This clonotype was seen at least ten times. CDR3 sequence (DNA): TGTGCCAGCAGAAGACAGGGGCGTAATGACATTCAGTACTTC. This codes for CASRRQGRNDIQYF. The rearrangement uses TRBV12-3 or TRBV12-4 and TRBJ2-4, with TRBD1 identical over 8 bases. The CDR3 spans 14 residues. V was pared by 6 bases and J by 8 bases, with 9 bases of the junction left unmatched.

In this sample, this clonotype turned up many times. The chain joins TRBV6-1 to TRBJ1-4; D is possibly TRBD1 (5 bases). The CDR3 is 14 residues long. Per germline, CDR1 MNHNS and CDR2 SASEGT. Between the trimmed V and J ends, which lost 5 bases and 5 bases, there was a span of 12 bases. This CDR3 reads CASSWGIKNEKLFF. Here the CDR3 DNA reads TGTGCCAGCAGTTGGGGGATCAAAAATGAAAAACTGTTTTTT.